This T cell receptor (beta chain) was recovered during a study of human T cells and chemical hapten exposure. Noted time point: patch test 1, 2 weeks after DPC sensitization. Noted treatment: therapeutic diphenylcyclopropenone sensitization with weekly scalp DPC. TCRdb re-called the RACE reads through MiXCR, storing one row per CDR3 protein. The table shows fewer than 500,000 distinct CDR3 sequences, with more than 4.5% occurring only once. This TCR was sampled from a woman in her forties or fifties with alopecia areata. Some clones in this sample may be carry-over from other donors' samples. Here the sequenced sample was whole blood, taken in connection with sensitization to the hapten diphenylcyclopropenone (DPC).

The CDR3 DNA reads TGCGCCAGCAGCTGTGGACAGGGGGACTATGGCTACACCTTC. Its protein is CASSCGQGDYGYTF. The rearrangement joins TRBV5-1 to TRBJ1-2; 10 nucleotides agree with TRBD1. Germline V CDR1 and CDR2: SGHRS, YFSETQ. With V trimmed by 3 bases and J by 3 bases, 2 bases remained unmatched. The CDR3 runs to 14 residues.